Listed below are T cell receptor beta chains from one sample, sequenced in a study of blood T cell repertoires in COVID-19. Using immunoSEQ multiplex PCR, the repertoire was profiled, and TCRdb retains in-frame clones only, with some absent. The sample lists around 98,000 clones, about 81% occurring once. Material for sequencing was peripheral blood. These receptors came from a woman aged 60-70 years with acute or convalescent COVID-19. The CDR3 runs from the conserved cysteine through the conserved F or W. D genes are given only for firm matches. Clone size is not always given. Where it is, it says once, few, many or a class for expanded clones.

TRBJ2-7,TRBV9,TRBD1,16,.,CASSVASRTGPYEQYF,TGTGCCAGCAGCGTGGCCTCCCGGACAGGACCCTACGAGCAGTACTTC
TRBJ1-3,TRBV27,.,15,.,CASSFAQGGGNTIYF,TGTGCCAGCAGTTTTGCCCAGGGAGGTGGAAACACCATATATTTT
TRBJ1-6,TRBV27,TRBD1,18,.,CASSLSGQGFWDNSPLHF,TGTGCCAGCAGTTTAAGTGGACAGGGGTTTTGGGACAATTCACCCCTCCACTTT
TRBJ2-7,TRBV15,TRBD1,15,.,CATSSRRTGGFEQYF,TGTGCCACCAGCAGTCGCCGGACAGGGGGGTTCGAGCAGTACTTC
TRBJ1-3,TRBV7-2,.,16,.,CASSVGQPTSGNTIYF,TGTGCCAGCAGCGTTGGACAACCCACTTCTGGAAACACCATATATTTT
TRBJ2-7,TRBV10-1,TRBD1,15,.,CASSEPGQGVNEQYF,TGCGCCAGCAGTGAGCCCGGACAGGGGGTCAACGAGCAGTACTTC
TRBJ2-5,TRBV18,.,16,once,CASSSRAGDLEETQYF,TGTGCCAGCTCATCGCGGGCAGGGGATTTGGAAGAGACCCAGTACTTC
TRBJ1-1,TRBV30,TRBD1,14,.,CAWSKGARSTEAFF,TGTGCCTGGAGTAAGGGGGCGAGGAGCACTGAAGCTTTCTTT
TRBJ1-3,TRBV28,.,15,once,CASSSGTAGGNTIYF,TGTGCCAGCAGTTCCGGGACCGCGGGAGGAAACACCATATATTTT
TRBJ2-5,TRBV7-9,.,14,.,CASSPGAPPETQYF,TGTGCCAGCAGCCCAGGGGCCCCTCCGGAGACCCAGTACTTC
TRBJ1-1,TRBV7-9,.,14,once,CASSSGGINTEAFF,TGTGCCAGCAGCTCCGGGGGAATTAACACTGAAGCTTTCTTT
TRBJ1-2,TRBV10-1,.,13,.,CASSESTRGGYTF,TGCGCCAGCAGTGAGTCGACTAGGGGCGGCTACACCTTC
TRBJ1-3,TRBV5-1,.,13,few,CASSLGQGNTIYF,TGCGCCAGCAGCCTAGGACAGGGAAACACCATATATTTT
TRBJ1-3,TRBV29-1,TRBD1,14,.,CSTRTGNSGNTIYF,TGCAGCACAAGGACAGGGAACTCTGGAAACACCATATATTTT
TRBJ1-1,TRBV7-8,TRBD1,16,few,CASSLDRRGRGTEAFF,TGTGCCAGCAGCTTAGATAGAAGGGGGCGGGGCACTGAAGCTTTCTTT
TRBJ2-1,TRBV9,.,13,.,CASSDSLYNEQFF,TGTGCCAGCAGCGATAGTCTCTACAATGAGCAGTTCTTC
TRBJ2-7,TRBV5-1,TRBD1,15,.,CASRTRGQGPYEQYF,TGCGCCAGCAGGACCCGGGGACAGGGACCCTACGAGCAGTACTTC
TRBJ2-2,TRBV19,.,16,.,CASSRAAGLITGELFF,TGTGCCAGTAGTCGTGCCGCAGGTTTGATCACCGGGGAGCTGTTTTTT
TRBJ2-3,TRBV11-2,TRBD1,16,.,CASSVYEDRLQDTQYF,TGTGCCAGCAGCGTCTACGAGGACAGGCTCCAAGATACGCAGTATTTT
TRBJ1-5,TRBV30,.,15,.,CAWSVRGGRNQPQHF,TGTGCCTGGAGTGTACGAGGTGGAAGGAATCAGCCCCAGCATTTT
TRBJ2-6,TRBV2,.,17,.,CASSSSPGVTGANVLTF,TGTGCCAGCAGTTCTAGCCCAGGGGTAACTGGGGCCAACGTCCTGACTTTC
TRBJ2-1,TRBV4-1,TRBD2,17,once,CASSQGLAGGPFNEQFF,TGCGCCAGCAGCCAAGGTCTAGCGGGGGGGCCCTTCAATGAGCAGTTCTTC
TRBJ2-1,TRBV27,TRBD2,17,.,CASSLVSGGSSYNEQFF,TGTGCCAGCAGTTTAGTTTCCGGGGGGTCATCCTACAATGAGCAGTTCTTC
TRBJ2-7,TRBV5-1,TRBD1,16,.,CASSRGGQGPSYEQYF,TGCGCCAGCAGCCGAGGAGGACAGGGGCCCTCCTACGAGCAGTACTTC
TRBJ1-2,TRBV29-1,TRBD1,13,.,CSEARQGAYGYTF,TGCAGCGAAGCACGACAGGGGGCCTATGGCTACACCTTC
TRBJ2-3,TRBV6-1,TRBD2,17,.,CASSGLAGGPSTDTQYF,TGTGCCAGCAGTGGACTAGCGGGGGGGCCGAGCACAGATACGCAGTATTTT
TRBJ1-2,TRBV3-1/TRBV3-2,.,15,.,CASSQGVVANYGYTF,TGTGCCAGCAGCCAAGGAGTCGTCGCCAACTATGGCTACACCTTC
TRBJ2-3,TRBV6-2/TRBV6-3,.,19,.,CASSPRVGSRGDSTDTQYF,TGTGCCAGCAGCCCTCGGGTGGGTAGCAGGGGGGATAGCACAGATACGCAGTATTTT